This TCR beta chain appears in the sequencing data of a study of patients and donors after allogeneic stem cell transplantation. MiXCR, applied by TCRdb to the RT-PCR reads, yields one record per CDR3 protein. This repertoire shows about a million distinct CDR3 sequences, roughly 17% found once; its top ten account for under 6.5%. The junction had 11 bases not matched to a gene; V was cut back by 0 bases and J by 4 bases. The CDR3 runs 16 residues. Germline V lookup: CDR1 DFQATT, CDR2 SNEGSKA (reference sequence). The sequence derives from a human donor who was either an allogeneic HSCT recipient or a stem cell or donor lymphocyte infusion donor (not recorded which). It is not recorded whose cells these are; they may come from a transplant donor. The chain links TRBV20-1 to TRBJ1-2, with 7 bases that match TRBD1. The sequencing sample was made of blood, either unsorted or a sorted T cell fraction (not recorded which). CDR3 amino acids: CSARDRGQIITYGYTF. The CDR3 nucleotides read TGCAGTGCTAGAGATCGGGGACAGATAATTACCTATGGCTACACCTTC.